A single sample gave rise to the 8 T cell receptor beta chains below, sequenced in a study of chemoradiotherapy in HPV16-positive cancers. Sequenced by immunoSEQ multiplex PCR; TCRdb stores in-frame clones only, minus some. The table lists around 40,000 clones, under 80% of them singletons. The sample was blood, taken from a patient who underwent chemoradiotherapy. The receptors come from a human donor with HPV-associated anogenital cancer.

The rearrangement links TRBV5-1 to TRBJ2-3; 14 bases are shared with TRBD2. The germline V gene encodes CDR1 SGHRS and CDR2 YFSETQ. This CDR3 spans 16 amino acids. After removal of 4 bases from V and 6 bases from J, the junction contained 7 bases not matched to a gene. The CDR3: CASSRMTSGGVDTQYF. The CDR3 DNA is TGCGCCAGCAGCCGGATGACTAGCGGGGGGGTGGATACGCAGTATTTT.

The chain employs TRBV10-3 and TRBJ2-1; either TRBD1 or TRBD2 may supply D (6 bases each). From germline, CDR1 is ENHRY and CDR2 SYGVKD. The CDR3 totals 14 residues. V was shortened by 4 bases and J by 8 bases, with 15 bases between the two germline ends. This chain's CDR3 is CAISGWGAGDEQFF. In nucleotides, the CDR3 is TGTGCCATCAGTGGGTGGGGGGCTGGGGATGAGCAGTTCTTC.

This clone was observed once. The chain employs TRBV7-9 and TRBJ2-3; TRBD2 matches at 7 bases. The CDR3 totals 19 residues. Germline V gene sequence: CDR1 SEHNR, CDR2 FQNEAQ (reference sequence). J gave up 0 bases and V 2 bases, and 14 bases lay outside the gene matches. The CDR3 loop is CASSLPIGESGVSTDTQYF. The CDR3 DNA reads TGTGCCAGCAGCTTACCAATTGGGGAAAGCGGGGTTAGCACAGATACGCAGTATTTT.

Written as DNA, the CDR3 is TGTGCCAGCAGCGTCGGACTAGGGAGGGGAGAGACCCAGTACTTC. Encoded protein: CASSVGLGRGETQYF. This chain uses TRBV5-4 with TRBJ2-5; TRBD2 aligns across 7 bases. Germline CDR1 and CDR2: SGHNT and YYREEE (reference sequence). This CDR3 has 15 residues. V gave up 4 bases and J gave up 4 bases; unmatched junction bases: 10. The entire variable domain, with the rest obtained from reference TRBV5-4 and TRBJ2-5, is as follows: ETGVTQSPTHLIKTRGQQVTLRCSSQSGHNTVSWYQQALGQGPQFIFQYYREEENGRGNFPPRFSGLQFPNYSSELNVNALELDDSALYLCASSVGLGRGETQYFGPGTRLLVL.

The V gene is TRBV9, the J gene TRBJ2-2, with D unclear. Trimming stripped 4 bases from V and 1 base from J, with 2 bases between. The CDR3 is made up of 12 amino acids. CDR1 SGDLS and CDR2 YYNGEE come from the germline V gene. CDR3 amino acids: CASSLNTGELFF. CDR3 nucleotide sequence: TGTGCCAGCAGCCTGAACACCGGGGAGCTGTTTTTT.

The J gene is TRBJ1-2, the V gene TRBV6-1; D perhaps matches TRBD1 (5 bases). Germline V lookup: CDR1 MNHNS, CDR2 SASEGT. This CDR3 has 16 amino acids. The ends were cut back, 1 base at V and 4 bases at J, with 16 bases in the middle. The CDR3 here is CASSEVSVGRAYGYTF. The DNA for the CDR3 is TGTGCCAGCAGTGAAGTAAGCGTGGGCAGGGCCTATGGCTACACCTTC.

The CDR3: CASTRDRGFSEAFF. The CDR3 DNA follows: TGTGCCAGCACAAGGGACAGGGGATTTTCTGAAGCTTTCTTT. The rearrangement links TRBV9 to TRBJ1-1, with 10 bases matching TRBD1. This CDR3 has 14 amino acids. Germline lookup yields CDR1 SGDLS and CDR2 YYNGEE. V shed 6 bases and J 6 bases; nucleotides not matched to a gene: 8.

The genes are TRBV15 and TRBJ2-7; no clear D. V was trimmed by 0 bases and J by 6 bases, leaving 9 bases between them. The CDR3 runs 13 residues. From germline, CDR1 is LNHNV and CDR2 YYDKDF (reference sequence). The CDR3 region has the DNA TGTGCCACCAGCAGAGATCGCAGTTTCGAGCAGTACTTC. Translation gives CATSRDRSFEQYF.